This TCR beta chain was retrieved from a study of CD8 T cells in ankylosing spondylitis. The study's findings and limits: Disease-linked clones were CD8+ and relatively rare in peripheral blood. Seemingly characteristic of ankylosing spondylitis blood was a TCR beta motif consisting of roughly 8 highly homologous variants.

As for this clonotype: The antigen remains undetermined.

The length of the CDR3 is 13 residues. Germline V CDR1 and CDR2: SNHLY, FYNNEI. The trim removed 6 bases at V and 4 bases at J, leaving 5 bases unmatched. TCRdb redid the calling of the 5' RACE reads with MiXCR, one entry per CDR3 protein. The sample records about 220,000 distinct CDR3 sequences, about 17% being singletons. The sequenced material came from blood, either unsorted or a sorted T cell fraction (not recorded which). The origin of this receptor is a male donor with ankylosing spondylitis. The V call is TRBV2, the J call TRBJ2-5; 7 bases map to TRBD1. The CDR3 is CASSSGGSETQYF. The CDR3 DNA reads as TGTGCCAGCAGCTCAGGGGGATCAGAGACCCAGTACTTC.